The clone carrying this TCR beta chain showed up many times. Its antigen is undetermined. This sample stems from a study of early T cells in non-severe SARS-CoV-2 infection. The wider study: Sequenced material consisted of bulk RNA (from unsorted whole blood), and chains were unpaired. Whole-study results and caveats: The VDJdb matching leaned toward anti-spike CD8 responses and overlooked private and CD4 specificities.

Tagging with unique molecular identifiers was applied to individual cDNA molecules. TCRdb used MiXCR to reprocess the 5' RACE reads, holding one entry per CDR3 protein. The table includes some 54,000 distinct CDR3 sequences, more than 8.5% detected once. Per germline, CDR1 MGHRA and CDR2 YSYEKL. V was cut by 2 bases and J by 7 bases, with 18 bases left in between. CDR3 length: 16 residues. V usage is TRBV4-1 and J usage is TRBJ1-5; possibly TRBD1 for D (6 bases). Material for sequencing was whole blood. This receptor was identified in an adult who was a healthcare worker with PCR-confirmed SARS-CoV-2 infection or an uninfected control (not recorded which). The DNA for the CDR3 is TGCGCCAGCAGCCAAAATTCACAGGGTTCGAGGCAGCCCCAGCATTTT. Protein: CASSQNSQGSRQPQHF.